A selection of T cell receptor beta chains follows, all from one sample in a study of T cell responses to AZD1222 COVID-19 vaccine. TCRdb keeps only in-frame clones here, not all; method: immunoSEQ multiplex PCR. The table lists approximately 100,000 clones, 89% of them singletons. The starting material was peripheral blood, obtained on day 0 of AZD1222 vaccination. Receptors were obtained from an adult in good health. CDR3s include the opening cysteine and the closing phenylalanine or tryptophan. The order of the fields is J gene, D gene, V gene, clone size, CDR3 DNA, CDR3 protein. A D gene is named only where the DNA matches it firmly. The listing skips clone size in some rows; elsewhere it reads once, few, many or a size class.

>TRBJ1-1|-|TRBV27|-
TGTGCCAGCAGTAGAAACAATGCGAACACTGAAGCTTTCTTT
CASSRNNANTEAFF
>TRBJ1-3|-|TRBV21-1|-
TGTGCCAGCAGCAAAATGACAGGGGGTAGAAACACCATATATTTT
CASSKMTGGRNTIYF
>TRBJ1-2|-|TRBV11-2|once
TGTGCCAGCAGCTCTAGCCAGGGATTTCACTATGGCTACACCTTC
CASSSSQGFHYGYTF
>TRBJ2-7|TRBD1|TRBV10-3|-
TGTGCCACCGAGGACAGGGGGTTTTACGAGCAGTACTTC
CATEDRGFYEQYF
>TRBJ2-7|-|TRBV18|-
TGTGCCAGCTCACCAGGGCAGGGTTCCTACGAGCAGTACTTC
CASSPGQGSYEQYF
>TRBJ1-6|-|TRBV7-2|-
TGTGCCAGCAAGTTAGTCCTGACAGCAAAAGAAGTGTGGAATTCACCCCTCCACTTT
CASKLVLTAKEVWNSPLHF
>TRBJ2-7|-|TRBV19|-
TGTGCCAGTAGTATTCCGGGGGCCTACGAGCAGTACTTC
CASSIPGAYEQYF
>TRBJ2-1|-|TRBV5-1|-
TGCGCCAGCAGCCCCCGGGACACGGGACAAACCGAGCAGTTCTTC
CASSPRDTGQTEQFF
>TRBJ1-2|-|TRBV5-1|-
TGCGCCAGCAGCTTGGAGCCAGGGTCGGCCTATGGCTACACCTTC
CASSLEPGSAYGYTF
>TRBJ2-3|TRBD1|TRBV11-2|once
TGTGCCAGCAGCTCGTACAGGGGGCGAGCTGATACGCAGTATTTT
CASSSYRGRADTQYF
>TRBJ1-5|TRBD1|TRBV27|-
TGTGCCAGCAGTCAGGGACAGGTCAATCAGCCCCAGCATTTT
CASSQGQVNQPQHF
>TRBJ2-1|-|TRBV7-9|-
TGTGCCAGCAGCGACCCAGTGGGGGGGCCCAATGAGCAGTTCTTC
CASSDPVGGPNEQFF
>TRBJ2-7|-|TRBV11-2|-
TGTGCCAGCAGCTTTTCTAGCTACGAGCAGTACTTC
CASSFSSYEQYF
>TRBJ2-1|-|TRBV10-1|-
TGCGCCAGCTCCCCTAGACTCTACAATGAGCAGTTCTTC
CASSPRLYNEQFF
>TRBJ2-3|-|TRBV19|-
TGTGCCAGTAGTCCTTTAGTGGGGGGGCCTGCAGATACGCAGTATTTT
CASSPLVGGPADTQYF
>TRBJ1-4|-|TRBV18|-
TGTGCCAGCTCACCCGGGAGAACTAATGAAAAACTGTTTTTT
CASSPGRTNEKLFF
>TRBJ1-4|TRBD1|TRBV6-1|-
TGTGCCAGCAGTGAATTGGCAGCAGGGGGTCGCGAAAAACTGTTTTTT
CASSELAAGGREKLFF
>TRBJ2-7|TRBD1|TRBV2|few
TGTGCCAGCAGCCGAGGACAGGCCTACGAGCAGTACTTC
CASSRGQAYEQYF
>TRBJ2-3|-|TRBV5-1|-
TGCGCCAGCAGCTTGCGGGGGAGACCAGATACGCAGTATTTT
CASSLRGRPDTQYF
>TRBJ2-1|-|TRBV13|-
TGTGCCAGCAGCTTACGGACGGGCAACAATGAGCAGTTCTTC
CASSLRTGNNEQFF
>TRBJ2-7|TRBD2|TRBV3-1/TRBV3-2|-
TGTGCCAGCAGCCAAGAGGCTAGCGGGGCTTACGAGCAGTACTTC
CASSQEASGAYEQYF
>TRBJ2-3|TRBD1|TRBV9|-
TGTGCCAGCAGCGTAGTCCCGGGACAGACAGATACGCAGTATTTT
CASSVVPGQTDTQYF
>TRBJ1-5|-|TRBV6-5|few
TGTGCCAGCAGTTACCAAGAAAATCAGCCCCAGCATTTT
CASSYQENQPQHF
>TRBJ1-1|TRBD1|TRBV4-1|-
TGCGCCAGCAACCTAAACACAGGGGAAGGTGAAGCTTTCTTT
CASNLNTGEGEAFF
>TRBJ2-7|-|TRBV5-6|-
TGTGCCAGCAGCTTGTATCGGCAGGGGACCTACGAGCAGTACTTC
CASSLYRQGTYEQYF
>TRBJ2-2|-|TRBV5-4|-
TGTGCCAGCAGCTTGGGGGTTGGGAACACCGGGGAGCTGTTTTTT
CASSLGVGNTGELFF
>TRBJ2-1|-|TRBV4-1|-
TGCGCCAGCAGGCCCGTTCAGGGGATTGAGCAGTTCTTC
CASRPVQGIEQFF
>TRBJ1-3|-|TRBV6-5|-
TGTGCCAGCAGTTACTCCTTCTACCTCTCTGGAAACACCATATATTTT
CASSYSFYLSGNTIYF
>TRBJ2-7|-|TRBV21-1|-
TGTGCCAGCAGCAAAGCGCGGAAAACAGGGGGCTCCTACGAGCAGTACTTC
CASSKARKTGGSYEQYF
>TRBJ1-1|-|TRBV5-1|-
TGCGCCAGCAGCTTGGGGTCGGGACCGGCAGGGACTGAAGCTTTCTTT
CASSLGSGPAGTEAFF
>TRBJ2-5|-|TRBV21-1|-
TGTGCCAGCAGCACCCTCAAGCCGTTACCGGAGACCCAGTACTTC
CASSTLKPLPETQYF
>TRBJ2-7|-|TRBV30|once
TGTGCCTGGAGTGTACTGGGGGGGCAGTACTTC
CAWSVLGGQYF
>TRBJ2-2|TRBD1|TRBV27|once
TGTGCCAGCAAGCTGACAGGGCTGAACACCGGGGAGCTGTTTTTT
CASKLTGLNTGELFF
>TRBJ1-1|-|TRBV5-3|-
TGTGCCAGAAGCTTGGTGCAACCTGAAGCTTTCTTT
CARSLVQPEAFF